Presented here are 4 T cell receptor beta chains from one specimen sequenced in a study of blood T cell repertoires in COVID-19. Measured with immunoSEQ multiplex PCR; TCRdb has only the in-frame clones, and not every one. The table has around 150,000 clones, 75% to 90% seen once. Sequencing used peripheral blood. These receptors were obtained from a man in his 70s with acute or convalescent COVID-19.

The chain uses TRBV6-5 and TRBJ2-1; D possibly corresponds to TRBD1 (6 bases). Germline V CDR1 and CDR2: MNHEY, SVGAGI. Trimming took off 5 bases at V and 4 bases at J, with 12 bases between the two ends. This CDR3 has 14 residues. The CDR3 DNA reads as TGTGCCAGCAGTCCAAGACAGGCATACAATGAGCAGTTCTTC. This encodes CASSPRQAYNEQFF.

V and J are TRBV6-1 and TRBJ1-1; D is uncertain. The germline V and J ends were trimmed by 0 bases and 5 bases, with 13 bases remaining between them. This CDR3 spans 15 amino acids. Germline values: CDR1 MNHNS, CDR2 SASEGT. The DNA for the CDR3 is TGTGCCAGCAGTGAAGCTGGAGAGGTGCAGACTGAAGCTTTCTTT. It encodes CASSEAGEVQTEAFF.

This clone was seen only a few times. The rearrangement uses TRBV9 and TRBJ2-5, with TRBD1 as a possible D gene (6 bases). The germline gives CDR1 SGDLS, CDR2 YYNGEE. Trimming left V 3 bases short and J 5 bases short, with 17 bases between. This CDR3 contains 15 residues. CDR3 in DNA: TGTGCCAGCAGCGAGTCAGCAGGGGTACGGGAGACCCAGTACTTC. Translated, it gives CASSESAGVRETQYF.

V is TRBV5-1 and J is TRBJ2-7, with TRBD1 matching over 7 bases. V shed 2 bases and J 2 bases; nucleotides not matched to a gene: 7. The CDR3 is made up of 15 amino acids. The germline CDR1 and CDR2 sequences are SGHRS and YFSETQ. As DNA, the CDR3 is TGCGCCAGCAGCTTTTCTGGGACAGAAACCTACGAGCAGTACTTC. It yields the protein CASSFSGTETYEQYF.